What follows are 20 T cell receptor beta chains derived from one specimen sequenced in a study of post-analysis software for immune sequencing data. Their recognized antigens are unknown. Libraries were made from TCR beta cDNA, and they carried unique molecular identifiers. TCRdb redid the calling of the PCR reads with MiXCR, one entry per CDR3 protein. The table has more than 500,000 distinct CDR3 sequences, less than 40% seen once; the top ten hold less than 6%. Overall study results and limits: Included in a set of roughly five TRBV segments more frequent in patients than controls were TRBV5-6, TRBV5-1 and TRBV20-1.

The sample consisted of blood. These TCRs come from a girl aged 2 to 17 with multiple sclerosis.

This clonotype appeared a few times. V and J are TRBV6-6 and TRBJ2-7; D is uncertain. This CDR3 spans 12 amino acids. Trimming removed 5 bases from V and 5 bases from J, with 10 bases in between. From germline, CDR1 is MNHNY and CDR2 SVGAGI (reference sequence). The DNA of the CDR3 is TGTGCCAGCAGTGAGAGGCGACACGAGCAGTACTTC. Translating gives CASSERRHEQYF.

The V call is TRBV12-3 or TRBV12-4, the J call TRBJ1-2, with TRBD1 identical over 7 bases. The junction had 5 bases not matched to a gene; V was cut back by 5 bases and J by 2 bases. The CDR3 consists of 14 residues. The CDR3 spells CASSTQQGNYGYTF. The CDR3 nucleotides are TGTGCCAGCAGTACTCAACAGGGGAACTATGGCTACACCTTC.

The V and J genes are TRBV29-1 and TRBJ2-7; the D gene is possibly TRBD1 (5 bases). Germline lookup yields CDR1 SQVTM and CDR2 ANQGSEA. The CDR3 is 16 residues long. Deletions cut 1 base from V and 2 bases from J, with 18 bases between. In DNA form, the CDR3 reads TGCAGCGTTGAAGTTTATGGGCAGGGTCCGGCCTACGAGCAGTACTTC. Translating gives CSVEVYGQGPAYEQYF.

In its sample, this clonotype was seen many times. The chain has TRBV4-2 and TRBJ2-7; 10 bases are a match to TRBD2. This CDR3 spans 19 amino acids. In germline, CDR1 is LGHNA, CDR2 YNFKEQ. V lost 4 bases to trimming and J lost 3 bases; unmatched junction nucleotides: 18. This CDR3 reads CASSPGMVAGGQRDYEQYF. The CDR3 DNA reads TGTGCCAGCAGCCCGGGCATGGTAGCGGGGGGACAACGAGACTACGAGCAGTACTTC.

This clonotype appeared a few times. The chain recombines TRBV5-1 with TRBJ2-4, with a possible D match to TRBD1 (6 bases). The germline CDR1 and CDR2 sequences are SGHRS and YFSETQ. V shed 0 bases and J shed 6 bases, with 7 bases lying between them. The CDR3 extends over 13 amino acids. CDR3 sequence: CASSLGDTNIQYF. DNA of the CDR3: TGCGCCAGCAGCTTGGGGGACACAAACATTCAGTACTTC.

The chain employs TRBV24-1 and TRBJ1-2; D remains unclear. The V end was cut by 4 bases, the J end by 2 bases, with 7 bases between. From germline, CDR1 is KGHDR and CDR2 SFDVKD. This CDR3 region has 13 residues. The chain's CDR3 is CATSEPGNYGYTF. The DNA of the CDR3 is TGTGCCACCAGTGAGCCAGGAAACTATGGCTACACCTTC.

V is TRBV20-1 and J is TRBJ1-1, with a possible D match to TRBD1 (5 bases). The length of the CDR3 is 14 residues. V was cut by 1 base and J by 7 bases, with 16 bases left in between. Germline lookup yields CDR1 DFQATT and CDR2 SNEGSKA (reference sequence). The CDR3 is CSARGGDQTIEAFF. The CDR3 bases are TGCAGTGCTAGAGGCGGGGACCAAACCATTGAAGCTTTCTTT.

This clonotype was counted between two and nine times. The genes are TRBV7-8 and TRBJ1-1; D is uncertain. CDR1 and CDR2 (germline): SGHVS, FQNEAQ. The CDR3 is 13 amino acids. V was cut by 1 base and J by 11 bases, with 14 bases left in between. The CDR3 sequence: CASSLDLNLRAFF. The CDR3 bases are TGTGCCAGCAGCTTAGACCTGAATTTACGGGCTTTCTTT.

The rearrangement joins TRBV4-1 to TRBJ2-3; the D is unclear. Germline lookup yields CDR1 MGHRA and CDR2 YSYEKL. The CDR3 length is 16 residues. Trimming shortened V by 1 base and J by 7 bases, and 18 bases separated the two germline ends. The CDR3 reads CASSQVKGFDRNTQYF. The CDR3 DNA follows: TGCGCCAGCAGCCAAGTAAAAGGGTTCGATCGGAATACGCAGTATTTT.

A word on this clonotype: One end of the junction varies from germline; a read error may be responsible. This chain uses TRBV14 with TRBJ1-6, with D possibly being TRBD1 (5 bases). The CDR3 is 14 residues long. Germline CDR1 and CDR2: SGHDN and FVKESK. CDR3 DNA: TGTGCCGGCAGCCTCTTTACGGGGGAATCACCCCTCCACTTT. As protein: CAGSLFTGESPLHF.

This chain uses TRBV2 with TRBJ2-3; 9 nucleotides agree with TRBD2. CDR3 length: 17 amino acids. Germline-derived CDR1 and CDR2 are SNHLY and FYNNEI. With 7 bases clipped from V and 5 bases from J, the junction kept 16 bases outside the gene matches. Here the CDR3 reads CASKPYRLAGAQDTQYF. CDR3 coding DNA: TGTGCCAGCAAACCTTATCGGTTAGCGGGGGCCCAAGATACGCAGTATTTT.

The CDR3 DNA sequence: TGTGCCAGCAGCCAAGCTGCTTTGGGGGGGGCCCTGCCTCCCAAAAACATTCAGTACTTC. It yields the protein CASSQAALGGALPPKNIQYF. V and J are TRBV3-1 and TRBJ2-4; TRBD2 might be the D (7 bases). The CDR3 loop spans 20 amino acids. Trimming took 1 base from V and 2 from J, leaving 24 bases between them. Germline lookup yields CDR1 LGHDT and CDR2 YNNKEL (reference sequence).

This clonotype showed up just a few times. This sequence joins TRBV9 and TRBJ1-2; a possible D gene is TRBD1 (6 bases). The CDR3 consists of 15 residues. Deletions cut 0 bases from V and 3 bases from J, with 12 bases between. CDR1 and CDR2 from the germline V gene are SGDLS and YYNGEE. The CDR3 region is CASSVDSGAHYGYTF. CDR3 DNA: TGTGCCAGCAGCGTAGACTCGGGGGCACACTATGGCTACACCTTC. The full variable domain, rest sourced from reference TRBV9 and TRBJ1-2, is DSGVTQTPKHLITATGQRVTLRCSPRSGDLSVYWYQQSLDQGLQFLIQYYNGEERAKGNILERFSAQQFPDLHSELNLSSLELGDSALYFCASSVDSGAHYGYTFGSGTRLTVV.

Written as DNA, the CDR3 is TGCGCCAGCAGCTTGGTGGAGGGGAAGTATGGCTACACCTTC. It encodes CASSLVEGKYGYTF. The chain uses TRBV5-1 and TRBJ1-2; possibly TRBD1 for D (5 bases). CDR3 length equals 14 residues. V was trimmed by 0 bases and J by 5 bases, leaving 11 bases between them. Germline values: CDR1 SGHRS, CDR2 YFSETQ. Based on the CDR3 plus reference TRBV5-1 and TRBJ1-2, the full variable domain is KAGVTQTPRYLIKTRGQQVTLSCSPISGHRSVSWYQQTPGQGLQFLFEYFSETQRNKGNFPGRFSGRQFSNSRSEMNVSTLELGDSALYLCASSLVEGKYGYTFGSGTRLTVV.

This clonotype was seen at least ten times. V gene TRBV28 combines with J gene TRBJ1-5, with D possibly matching TRBD1 (6 bases). Germline-derived CDR1 and CDR2 are MDHEN and SYDVKM. Trimming pared 3 bases from V and 1 base from J, leaving 16 bases between. The CDR3 contains 17 residues. CDR3 sequence reads: CASSFSGTKRSNQPQHF. The CDR3 nucleotides read TGTGCCAGCAGTTTCTCAGGGACAAAGAGAAGCAATCAGCCCCAGCATTTT.

This chain joins TRBV3-1 and TRBJ2-1; possibly TRBD1 for D (5 bases). The CDR3 consists of 11 residues. The V gene's germline CDR1 is LGHDT and CDR2 YNNKEL (reference sequence). The V and J ends lost 6 bases and 10 bases respectively, with 10 bases between them. This CDR3 is CASSQQVEQFF. CDR3 nucleotide sequence: TGTGCCAGCAGTCAACAGGTCGAGCAGTTCTTC.

The chain links TRBV20-1 to TRBJ2-6; D tentatively reads TRBD1 or TRBD2 (7 bases each). Germline assignment: CDR1 DFQATT and CDR2 SNEGSKA (reference sequence). The V and J ends lost 3 bases and 3 bases respectively, with 18 bases between them. The CDR3 extends over 17 amino acids. CDR3 sequence (DNA): TGCAGTGCTAGTGGGCCAGGGGGGGAATTTGGGGCCAACGTCCTGACTTTC. Its translation is CSASGPGGEFGANVLTF.

The rearrangement uses TRBV24-1 and TRBJ1-2, with TRBD1 as a possible D gene (6 bases). CDR1 and CDR2 from the germline V gene are KGHDR and SFDVKD. This CDR3 region has 14 residues. The V gene lost 4 bases and the J gene lost 0 bases, with 8 bases spanning the gap. The CDR3 DNA sequence: TGTGCCACCAGTGACAGGGGACCTAACTATGGCTACACCTTC. Protein sequence: CATSDRGPNYGYTF.

The chain carries TRBV12-3 or TRBV12-4 and TRBJ1-5; D ambiguous. There are 14 residues in the CDR3. Trimming removed 6 bases from V and 0 bases from J, with 9 bases in between. The CDR3 DNA reads as TGTGCCAGCAGGTACTCTAGTAGCAATCAGCCCCAGCATTTT. Its protein is CASRYSSSNQPQHF.

The rearrangement joins TRBV29-1 to TRBJ2-6; D is possibly TRBD1 (6 bases). The CDR3 totals 14 residues. Germline values: CDR1 SQVTM, CDR2 ANQGSEA. Trimming cost V 4 bases and J 2 bases, with 9 bases left between them. Written as DNA, the CDR3 is TGCAGCGTTGGAGGGGGAACTGGGGCCAACGTCCTGACTTTC. As protein: CSVGGGTGANVLTF.